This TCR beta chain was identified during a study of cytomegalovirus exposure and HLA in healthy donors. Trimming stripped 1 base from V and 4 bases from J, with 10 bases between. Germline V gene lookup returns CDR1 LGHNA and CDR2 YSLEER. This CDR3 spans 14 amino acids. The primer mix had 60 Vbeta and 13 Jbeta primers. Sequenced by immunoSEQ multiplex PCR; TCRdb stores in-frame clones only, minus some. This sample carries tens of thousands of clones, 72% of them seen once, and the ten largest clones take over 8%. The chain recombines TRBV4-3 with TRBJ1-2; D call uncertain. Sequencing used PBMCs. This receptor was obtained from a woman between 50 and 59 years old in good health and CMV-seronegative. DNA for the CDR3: TGCGCCAGCAGCCAAGGGCAGCGGGGCTATGGCTACACCTTC. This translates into CASSQGQRGYGYTF.